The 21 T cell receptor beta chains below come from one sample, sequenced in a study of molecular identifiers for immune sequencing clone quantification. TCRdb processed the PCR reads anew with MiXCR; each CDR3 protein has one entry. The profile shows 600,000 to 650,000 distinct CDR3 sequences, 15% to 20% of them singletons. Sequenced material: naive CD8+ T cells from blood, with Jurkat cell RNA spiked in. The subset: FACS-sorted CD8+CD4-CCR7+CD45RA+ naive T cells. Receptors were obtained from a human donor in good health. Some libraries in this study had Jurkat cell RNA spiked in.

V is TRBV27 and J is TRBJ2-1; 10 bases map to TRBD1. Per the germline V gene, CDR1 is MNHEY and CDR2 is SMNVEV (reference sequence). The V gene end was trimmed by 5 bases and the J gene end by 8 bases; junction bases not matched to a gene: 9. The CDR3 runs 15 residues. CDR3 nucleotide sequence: TGTGCCAGCAGTCCGATTTTGACAGGGGGCCATGAGCAGTTCTTC. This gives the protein CASSPILTGGHEQFF.

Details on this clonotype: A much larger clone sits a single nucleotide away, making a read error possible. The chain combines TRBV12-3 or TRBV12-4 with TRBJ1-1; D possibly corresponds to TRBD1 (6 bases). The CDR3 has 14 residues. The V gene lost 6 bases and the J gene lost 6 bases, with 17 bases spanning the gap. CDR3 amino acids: CASSRGGAAAEAFF. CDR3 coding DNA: TGTGCCAGCAGCCGTGGGGGGGCGGCCGCTGAAGCTTTCTTT.

CDR3 in DNA: TGTGCCAGCAGCGCCGGGGGAGTTCCCACTGAAGCTTTCTTT. It specifies CASSAGGVPTEAFF. This chain connects TRBV11-2 to TRBJ1-1, with a weak D call TRBD1 (5 bases). CDR3 length equals 14 residues. Germline V gene lookup returns CDR1 SGHAT and CDR2 FQNNGV. With 5 bases removed from V and 4 bases from J, the gap between germline ends came to 14 bases. The full variable domain, its missing parts supplied by reference TRBV11-2 and TRBJ1-1, is EAGVAQSPRYKIIEKRQSVAFWCNPISGHATLYWYQQILGQGPKLLIQFQNNGVVDDSQLPKDRFSAERLKGVDSTLKIQPAKLEDSAVYLCASSAGGVPTEAFFGQGTRLTVV.

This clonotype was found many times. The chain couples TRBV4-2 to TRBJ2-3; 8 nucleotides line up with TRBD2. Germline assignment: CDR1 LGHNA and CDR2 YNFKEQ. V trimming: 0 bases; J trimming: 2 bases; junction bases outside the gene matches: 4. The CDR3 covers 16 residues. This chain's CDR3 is CASSQDTGGATDTQYF. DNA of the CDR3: TGTGCCAGCAGCCAAGATACCGGGGGGGCCACAGATACGCAGTATTTT.

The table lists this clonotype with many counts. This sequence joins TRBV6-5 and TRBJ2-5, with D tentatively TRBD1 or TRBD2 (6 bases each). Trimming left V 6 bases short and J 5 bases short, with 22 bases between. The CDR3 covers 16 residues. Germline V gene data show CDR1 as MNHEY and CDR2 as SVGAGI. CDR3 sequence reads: CASSPSPPRGGETQYF. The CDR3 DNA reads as TGTGCCAGCAGCCCATCCCCGCCTCGAGGGGGGGAGACCCAGTACTTC.

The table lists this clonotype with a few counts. The CDR3 is CASSPLSGTYEQYF. The CDR3 DNA is TGTGCCAGCAGCCCCCTTAGTGGAACCTACGAGCAGTACTTC. The rearrangement links TRBV9 to TRBJ2-7, with D unresolved. This CDR3 has 14 amino acids. Germline V lookup: CDR1 SGDLS, CDR2 YYNGEE. Trimming shortened V by 4 bases and J by 2 bases, and 13 bases separated the two germline ends.

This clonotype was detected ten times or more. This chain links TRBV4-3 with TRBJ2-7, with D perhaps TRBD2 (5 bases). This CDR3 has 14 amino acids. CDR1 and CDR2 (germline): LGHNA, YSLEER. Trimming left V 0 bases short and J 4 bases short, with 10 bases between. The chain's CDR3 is CASSQESEGYEQYF. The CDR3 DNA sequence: TGCGCCAGCAGCCAAGAATCCGAGGGTTACGAGCAGTACTTC.

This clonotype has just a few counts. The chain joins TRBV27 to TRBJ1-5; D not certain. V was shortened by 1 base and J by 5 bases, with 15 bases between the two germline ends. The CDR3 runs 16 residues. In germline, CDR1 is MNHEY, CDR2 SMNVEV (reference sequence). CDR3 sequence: CASSLYGFGLDQPQHF. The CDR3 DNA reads TGTGCCAGCAGTTTATATGGCTTTGGTTTGGATCAGCCCCAGCATTTT.

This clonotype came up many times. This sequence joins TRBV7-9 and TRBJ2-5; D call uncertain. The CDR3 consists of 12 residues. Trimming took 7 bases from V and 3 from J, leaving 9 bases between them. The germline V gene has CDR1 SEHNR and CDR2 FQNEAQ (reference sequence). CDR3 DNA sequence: TGTGCCAGCAAGGACGGAAAAGAGACCCAGTACTTC. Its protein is CASKDGKETQYF.

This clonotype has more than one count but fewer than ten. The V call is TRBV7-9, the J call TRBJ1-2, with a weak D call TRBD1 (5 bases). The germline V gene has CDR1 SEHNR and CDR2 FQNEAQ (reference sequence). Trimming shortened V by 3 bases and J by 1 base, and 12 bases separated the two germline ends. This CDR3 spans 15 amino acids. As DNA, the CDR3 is TGTGCCAGCAGCTTTTTGGGGGTTATTAACTATGGCTACACCTTC. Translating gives CASSFLGVINYGYTF.

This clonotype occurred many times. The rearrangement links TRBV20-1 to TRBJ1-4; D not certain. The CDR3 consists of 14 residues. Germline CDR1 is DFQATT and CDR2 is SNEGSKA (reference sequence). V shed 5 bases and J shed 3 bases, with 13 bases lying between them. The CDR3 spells CSARPTTANEKLFF. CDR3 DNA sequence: TGCAGTGCTCGGCCTACAACGGCTAATGAAAAACTGTTTTTT.

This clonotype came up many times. CDR3 sequence (DNA): TGTGCCAGCAGCCGACAGTACCAAGAGACCCAGTACTTC. Its protein is CASSRQYQETQYF. The V and J genes are TRBV7-9 and TRBJ2-5; tentatively, D is TRBD1 (5 bases). Germline CDR1 SEHNR, CDR2 FQNEAQ (reference sequence). V was pared by 5 bases and J by 0 bases, with 7 bases between. CDR3 length equals 13 residues.

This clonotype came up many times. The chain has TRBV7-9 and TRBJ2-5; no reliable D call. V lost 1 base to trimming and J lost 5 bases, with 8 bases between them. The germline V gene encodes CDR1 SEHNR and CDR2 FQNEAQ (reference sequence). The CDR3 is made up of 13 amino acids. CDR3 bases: TGTGCCAGCAGCTTAGGAATCTCGGAGACCCAGTACTTC. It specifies CASSLGISETQYF. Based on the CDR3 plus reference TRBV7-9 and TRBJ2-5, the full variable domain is DTGVSQNPRHKITKRGQNVTFRCDPISEHNRLYWYRQTLGQGPEFLTYFQNEAQLEKSRLLSDRFSAERPKGSFSTLEIQRTEQGDSAMYLCASSLGISETQYFGPGTRLLVL.

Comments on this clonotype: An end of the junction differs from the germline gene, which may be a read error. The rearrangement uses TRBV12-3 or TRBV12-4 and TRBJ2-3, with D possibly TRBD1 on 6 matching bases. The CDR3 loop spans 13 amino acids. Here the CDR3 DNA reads TGTGTCAGCAGTTTAAGGGGGACAGATACGCAGTATTTT. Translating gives CVSSLRGTDTQYF.

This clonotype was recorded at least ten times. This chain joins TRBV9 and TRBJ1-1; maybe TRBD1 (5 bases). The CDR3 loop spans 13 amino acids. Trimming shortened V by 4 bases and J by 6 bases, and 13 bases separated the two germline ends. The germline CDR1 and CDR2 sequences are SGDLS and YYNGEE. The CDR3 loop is CASSPRDSAEAFF. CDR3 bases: TGTGCCAGCAGCCCCCGGGACTCTGCTGAAGCTTTCTTT.

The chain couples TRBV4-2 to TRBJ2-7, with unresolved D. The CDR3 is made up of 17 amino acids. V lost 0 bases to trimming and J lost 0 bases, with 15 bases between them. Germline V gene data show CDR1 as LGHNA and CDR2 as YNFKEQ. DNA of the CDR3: TGTGCCAGCAGCCAAGAAGGTCGCACGCCTATCTCCTACGAGCAGTACTTC. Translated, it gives CASSQEGRTPISYEQYF.

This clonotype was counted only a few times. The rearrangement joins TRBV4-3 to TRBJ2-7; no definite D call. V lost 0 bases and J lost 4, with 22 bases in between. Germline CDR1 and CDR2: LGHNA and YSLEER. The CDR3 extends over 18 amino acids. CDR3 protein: CASSQDFMPASTVYEQYF. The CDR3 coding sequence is TGCGCCAGCAGCCAAGATTTCATGCCGGCCTCCACGGTGTACGAGCAGTACTTC.

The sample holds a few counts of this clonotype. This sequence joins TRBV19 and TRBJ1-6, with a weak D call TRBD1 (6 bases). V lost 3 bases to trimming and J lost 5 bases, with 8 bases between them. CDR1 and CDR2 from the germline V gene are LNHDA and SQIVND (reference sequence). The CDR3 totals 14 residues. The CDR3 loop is CASSIGQNNSPLHF. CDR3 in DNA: TGTGCCAGTAGTATCGGACAGAATAATTCACCCCTCCACTTT.

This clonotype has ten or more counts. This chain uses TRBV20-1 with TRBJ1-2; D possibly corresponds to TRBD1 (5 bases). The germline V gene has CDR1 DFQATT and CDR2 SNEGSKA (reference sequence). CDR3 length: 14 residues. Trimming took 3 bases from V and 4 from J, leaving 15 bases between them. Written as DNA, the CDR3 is TGCAGTGCTAGGGATCCGGGACTCGTCTATGGCTACACCTTC. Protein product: CSARDPGLVYGYTF.

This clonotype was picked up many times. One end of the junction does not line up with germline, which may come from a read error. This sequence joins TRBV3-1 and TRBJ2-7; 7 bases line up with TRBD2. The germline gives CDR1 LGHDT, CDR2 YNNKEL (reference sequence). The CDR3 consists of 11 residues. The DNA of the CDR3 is TGTGCCAGCAGCCAAGAGGGACTAACCAACTTC. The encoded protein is CASSQEGLTNF.

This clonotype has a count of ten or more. CDR3 in amino acids: CASSLSSGHNEQFF. The CDR3 DNA follows: TGTGCCAGCAGTTTATCCAGCGGACACAATGAGCAGTTCTTC. The chain combines TRBV28 with TRBJ2-1, with D maybe TRBD2 (5 bases). Germline values: CDR1 MDHEN, CDR2 SYDVKM. The ends were cut back, 1 base at V and 5 bases at J, with 9 bases in the middle. The CDR3 covers 14 residues.